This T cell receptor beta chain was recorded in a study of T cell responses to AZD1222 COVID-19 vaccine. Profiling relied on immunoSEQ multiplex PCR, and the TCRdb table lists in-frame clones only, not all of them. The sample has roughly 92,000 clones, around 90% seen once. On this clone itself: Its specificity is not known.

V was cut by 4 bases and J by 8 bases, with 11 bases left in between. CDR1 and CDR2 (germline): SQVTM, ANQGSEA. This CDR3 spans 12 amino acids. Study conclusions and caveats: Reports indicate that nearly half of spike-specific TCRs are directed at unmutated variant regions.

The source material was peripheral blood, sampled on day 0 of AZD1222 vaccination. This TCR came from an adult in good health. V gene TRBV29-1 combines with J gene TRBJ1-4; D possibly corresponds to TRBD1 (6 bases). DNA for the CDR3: TGCAGCGTTGTGGGGGCGATGGAAAAACTGTTTTTT. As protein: CSVVGAMEKLFF.